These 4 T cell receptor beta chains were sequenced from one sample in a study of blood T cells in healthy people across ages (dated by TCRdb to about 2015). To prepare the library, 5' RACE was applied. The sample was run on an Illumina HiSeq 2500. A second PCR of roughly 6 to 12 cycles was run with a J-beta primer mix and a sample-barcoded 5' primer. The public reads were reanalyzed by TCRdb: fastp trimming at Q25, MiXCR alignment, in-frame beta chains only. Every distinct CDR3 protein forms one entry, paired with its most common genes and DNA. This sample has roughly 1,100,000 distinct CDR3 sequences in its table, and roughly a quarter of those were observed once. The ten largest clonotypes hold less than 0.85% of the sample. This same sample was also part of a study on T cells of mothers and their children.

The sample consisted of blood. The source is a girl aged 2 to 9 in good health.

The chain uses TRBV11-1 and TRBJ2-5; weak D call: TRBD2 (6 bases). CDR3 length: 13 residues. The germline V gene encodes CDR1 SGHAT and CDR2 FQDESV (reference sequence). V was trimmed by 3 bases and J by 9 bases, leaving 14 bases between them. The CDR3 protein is CASSFVRREAQYF. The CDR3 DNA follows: TGTGCCAGCAGCTTCGTGAGGAGGGAGGCCCAGTACTTC.

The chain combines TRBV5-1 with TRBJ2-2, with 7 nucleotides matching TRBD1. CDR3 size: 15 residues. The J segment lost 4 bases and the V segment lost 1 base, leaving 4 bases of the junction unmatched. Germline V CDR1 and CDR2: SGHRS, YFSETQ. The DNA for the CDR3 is TGCGCCAGCAGCTTGAGGGGACAGTTCACCGGGGAGCTGTTTTTT. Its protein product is CASSLRGQFTGELFF.

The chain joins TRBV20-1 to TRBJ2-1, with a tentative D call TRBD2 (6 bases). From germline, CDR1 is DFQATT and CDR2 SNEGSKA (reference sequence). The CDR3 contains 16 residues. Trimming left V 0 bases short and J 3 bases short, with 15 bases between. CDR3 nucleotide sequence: TGCAGTGCTAGAGACAACCGGGACTCCGACTACAATGAGCAGTTCTTC. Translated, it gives CSARDNRDSDYNEQFF.

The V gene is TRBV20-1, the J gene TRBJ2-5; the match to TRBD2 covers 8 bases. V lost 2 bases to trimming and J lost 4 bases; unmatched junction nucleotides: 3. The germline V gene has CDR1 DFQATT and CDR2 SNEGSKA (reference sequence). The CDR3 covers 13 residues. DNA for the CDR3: TGCAGTGCTAGACGGGGGGGCAGAGAGACCCAGTACTTC. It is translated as CSARRGGRETQYF.